This T cell receptor beta chain was sequenced during a study of blood T cell repertoires in COVID-19. Original analysis: From reference gene primer amplification, estimates of nucleated cell counts were derived. Clones were sequenced by immunoSEQ multiplex PCR, and TCRdb holds only the in-frame ones, with some missing. The DNA gave D and trimming, while V, J and clone size come from that table. The sample shows around 380,000 clones, around 87% of them seen only once. With 3 bases removed from V and 5 bases from J, the gap between germline ends came to 10 bases. Germline CDR1 is MGHRA and CDR2 is YSYEKL. The CDR3 consists of 14 residues. The sample holds one count of this clone.

The sample consisted of PBMCs or T cells enriched from blood (not recorded which). The sequence came from a man aged 25 to 40 who had recovered from COVID-19. The chain recombines TRBV4-1 with TRBJ1-4, with D maybe TRBD1 (6 bases). CDR3 coding DNA: TGCGCCAGCAGCCACCAGGGGAGCAATGAAAAACTGTTTTTT. Amino acids: CASSHQGSNEKLFF.